A selection of T cell receptor beta chains follows, all from one sample in a study of T-cell reconstitution after alpha-beta-depleted transplantation in children. Via MiXCR, TCRdb re-called the PCR reads, giving one row per CDR3 protein. The data hold roughly 590,000 distinct CDR3 sequences, with 16% observed a single time. The source material was PBMCs from the stem cell graft donor, sampled from the stem cell graft. The receptors come from a human donor who donated a stem cell graft to a child with acute myeloid leukemia. Both conserved end residues are part of each CDR3. Each record gives: V gene, D gene, J gene, clone size, CDR3 protein, CDR3 DNA. D genes are given only for firm matches. Size is stated for part of the rows, as once, few or many counts, or as a class when the clone is expanded.

TRBV20-1,-,TRBJ2-3,many,CSASPGTDTQYF,TGCAGTGCTAGTCCCGGCACAGATACGCAGTATTTT
TRBV2,-,TRBJ1-4,many,CASSGSGVDNEKLFF,TGTGCCAGCAGCGGTTCCGGGGTGGATAATGAAAAACTGTTTTTT
TRBV6-5,-,TRBJ2-6,-,CASSLIPGFDGANVLTF,TGTGCCAGCAGCTTAATACCAGGATTCGACGGGGCCAACGTCCTGACTTTC
TRBV20-1,-,TRBJ1-1,many,CSAREDGGWTEAFF,TGCAGTGCTAGAGAAGACGGGGGATGGACTGAAGCTTTCTTT
TRBV5-1,-,TRBJ2-5,few,CASSATETQYF,TGCGCCAGCAGCGCCACAGAGACCCAGTACTTC
TRBV15,TRBD1,TRBJ2-1,few,CATSRDRGKLGEQFF,TGTGCCACCAGCAGGGACAGGGGAAAACTCGGGGAGCAGTTCTTC
TRBV20-1,TRBD1,TRBJ2-1,many,CSATGTGDFYNEQFF,TGCAGTGCTACCGGGACAGGGGATTTCTACAATGAGCAGTTCTTC
TRBV4-1,TRBD2,TRBJ2-3,few,CASTRGAGDADTQYF,TGCGCCAGTACTCGGGGAGCGGGGGATGCAGATACGCAGTATTTT
TRBV7-2,-,TRBJ1-5,many,CASSFGVPTNQPQHF,TGTGCCAGCAGCTTCGGGGTCCCGACCAATCAGCCCCAGCATTTT
TRBV5-1,-,TRBJ2-1,-,CASSFWGLNEQFF,TGCGCCAGCAGCTTCTGGGGTCTCAATGAGCAGTTCTTC
TRBV20-1,-,TRBJ1-5,-,CSANDSFYSNQPQHF,TGCAGTGCTAACGACAGTTTTTATAGCAATCAGCCCCAGCATTTT
TRBV25-1,-,TRBJ2-3,-,CASQGMGTDTQYF,TGTGCCAGCCAGGGGATGGGCACAGATACGCAGTATTTT
TRBV5-1,TRBD1,TRBJ1-6,-,CASSQSQGAEGSPLHF,TGCGCCAGCAGCCAATCACAGGGGGCTGAAGGTTCACCCCTCCACTTT
TRBV7-3,-,TRBJ2-3,-,CASSPSWGDTQYF,TGTGCCAGCAGCCCTTCGTGGGGGGATACGCAGTATTTT
TRBV7-9,-,TRBJ2-7,few,CASGRPNHEQYF,TGTGCCAGCGGGCGACCGAACCACGAGCAGTACTTC
TRBV25-1,-,TRBJ1-6,few,CASSEFETANSPLHF,TGTGCCAGCAGTGAATTCGAGACGGCTAATTCACCCCTCCACTTT
TRBV4-1,TRBD1,TRBJ1-1,-,CASSQLPGDRAFF,TGCGCCAGCAGCCAATTGCCCGGGGACAGAGCTTTCTTT
TRBV5-5,-,TRBJ1-5,few,CASSLDLNQPQHF,TGTGCCAGCAGCTTGGATCTGAATCAGCCCCAGCATTTT
TRBV12-3/TRBV12-4,TRBD1,TRBJ1-5,many,CASSLRQGIGQPQHF,TGTGCCAGCAGTTTGCGACAGGGGATCGGCCAGCCCCAGCATTTT
TRBV24-1,-,TRBJ2-3,few,CATSDLKSTDTQYF,TGTGCCACCAGTGACCTTAAAAGCACAGATACGCAGTATTTT